The entry that follows covers one TCR beta chain sequence. The entry originates in a study of TIL therapy for anti-PD-1-resistant metastatic lung cancer. Time point given: pre-treatment sample, taken before nivolumab and TIL therapy. Pleural nodules or supraclavicular lymph nodes made up most of the excised metastases sampled. The CDR3 has 19 amino acids. The V end was cut by 0 bases, the J end by 4 bases, with 21 bases between. Germline V gives CDR1 LGHNA, CDR2 YNFKEQ. Sequencing used immunoSEQ v3. Profiling relied on immunoSEQ multiplex PCR, and the TCRdb table lists in-frame clones only, not all of them. The sample lists fewer than 30,000 clones, 63% occurring once.

The receptor comes from a woman between 30 and 85 years old with non-small cell lung cancer. The specimen comprised tumor tissue, sampled at baseline. The chain has TRBV4-2 and TRBJ2-2; tentative D call: TRBD2 (5 bases). DNA for the CDR3: TGTGCCAGCAGCCAAGATATGCTAGCCGTTAGCGTCGGCACCGGGGAGCTGTTTTTT. This gives the protein CASSQDMLAVSVGTGELFF.